The 32 T cell receptor beta chains below all came from one sample that was sequenced in a study of T-cell memory formation after mild COVID-19. TCRdb redid the calling of the 5' RACE reads with MiXCR, one entry per CDR3 protein. The table includes roughly 550,000 distinct CDR3 sequences, over 20% detected once. Source material: PBMCs or a T cell subset sorted from them (not recorded which). These receptors were collected from an adult woman who had mild COVID-19 (a few samples of this study predate the infection). Cell type and time point are not known.

The chain has TRBV3-1 and TRBJ2-5, with no clear D. Germline-derived CDR1 and CDR2 are LGHDT and YNNKEL (reference sequence). CDR3 length: 12 amino acids. The V and J ends lost 1 base and 4 bases respectively, with 4 bases between them. CDR3 protein: CASSQGPETQYF. CDR3 coding DNA: TGTGCCAGCAGCCAAGGCCCAGAGACCCAGTACTTC.

The V call is TRBV5-6, the J call TRBJ1-6; the D is unclear. This CDR3 is 13 amino acids long. V lost 5 bases to trimming and J lost 6 bases, with 9 bases between them. CDR1 is SGHDT and CDR2 is YYEEEE in the germline V gene. CDR3 in DNA: TGTGCCAGCAGTGGGCTGAGTAATTCACCCCTCCACTTT. Protein sequence: CASSGLSNSPLHF. The entire variable domain, with the rest obtained from reference TRBV5-6 and TRBJ1-6, is as follows: DAGVTQSPTHLIKTRGQQVTLRCSPKSGHDTVSWYQQALGQGPQFIFQYYEEEERQRGNFPDRFSGHQFPNYSSELNVNALLLGDSALYLCASSGLSNSPLHFGNGTRLTVT.

The gene calls are TRBV6-4 and TRBJ1-2; no firm D call. V lost 5 bases to trimming and J lost 8 bases, with 15 bases between them. CDR3 length: 13 residues. CDR1 and CDR2 from the germline V gene are MRHNA and SNTAGT. The DNA for the CDR3 is TGTGCCAGCAGTTCTGACACTGAACGGGGCTACACCTTC. It translates to CASSSDTERGYTF.

This clonotype turned up a few times. V gene TRBV5-1 combines with J gene TRBJ1-3; D uncertain. The V gene's germline CDR1 is SGHRS and CDR2 YFSETQ. The CDR3 is made up of 15 amino acids. V gave up 4 bases and J gave up 0 bases, with 11 bases separating them. The CDR3 sequence is CASSPRHSSGNTIYF. In nucleotides, the CDR3 is TGCGCCAGCAGCCCTCGACACAGCTCTGGAAACACCATATATTTT. The full variable domain, with the rest looked up from reference TRBV5-1 and TRBJ1-3, is KAGVTQTPRYLIKTRGQQVTLSCSPISGHRSVSWYQQTPGQGLQFLFEYFSETQRNKGNFPGRFSGRQFSNSRSEMNVSTLELGDSALYLCASSPRHSSGNTIYFGEGSWLTVV.

There are a few counts of this clonotype. The V and J genes are TRBV4-2 and TRBJ2-3; D unresolved. Germline assignment: CDR1 LGHNA and CDR2 YNFKEQ. The V and J ends lost 0 bases and 5 bases respectively, with 12 bases between them. The CDR3 covers 15 residues. This CDR3 reads CASSQDGSDLDTQYF. The CDR3 DNA reads TGTGCCAGCAGCCAAGATGGGTCGGATTTAGATACGCAGTATTTT.

The J gene is TRBJ1-1, the V gene TRBV7-9; D not resolved. Germline lookup yields CDR1 SEHNR and CDR2 FQNEAQ (reference sequence). Trimming took 3 bases from V and 7 from J, leaving 12 bases between them. CDR3 length: 13 residues. CDR3 amino acids: CASSFIVNNEAFF. CDR3 DNA sequence: TGTGCCAGCAGCTTTATCGTTAATAATGAAGCTTTCTTT.

The sample holds a few counts of this clonotype. This chain joins TRBV7-8 and TRBJ2-5; D ambiguous. CDR1 SGHVS and CDR2 FQNEAQ come from the germline V gene. Trimming removed 1 base from V and 3 bases from J, with 12 bases in between. The CDR3 has 15 amino acids. The CDR3 DNA reads TGTGCCAGCAGCTTAGTATTAGGTCTGAAAGAGACCCAGTACTTC. Translation gives CASSLVLGLKETQYF.

This clonotype turned up a few times. The chain is built from TRBV27 and TRBJ2-2; the D gene is possibly TRBD2 (5 bases). Germline V gene sequence: CDR1 MNHEY, CDR2 SMNVEV (reference sequence). The CDR3 extends over 14 amino acids. V was clipped by 8 bases and J by 0 bases, with 10 bases between them. For the CDR3, the DNA is TGTGCCAGCGGGAGCGGCTCGAACACCGGGGAGCTGTTTTTT. Amino acids: CASGSGSNTGELFF.

This clonotype was picked up a small number of times. The chain is built from TRBV9 and TRBJ2-7, with TRBD2 identical over 10 bases. Germline V gives CDR1 SGDLS, CDR2 YYNGEE. After removal of 0 bases from V and 3 bases from J, the junction contained 0 bases not matched to a gene. The CDR3 contains 14 residues. CDR3 DNA sequence: TGTGCCAGCAGCGTAGTAGCGGGGGGCTACGAGCAGTACTTC. Amino acids: CASSVVAGGYEQYF.

This clonotype was seen repeatedly, ten times or more. The chain carries TRBV7-2 and TRBJ2-5; D perhaps matches TRBD2 (5 bases). Germline CDR1 and CDR2: SGHTA and FQGNSA. The CDR3 consists of 16 residues. Trimming removed 0 bases at V and 1 base at J, with 12 bases between. CDR3 sequence (DNA): TGTGCCAGCAGCTTAGCCGAGCTAGCCGGCCAAGAGACCCAGTACTTC. Translation: CASSLAELAGQETQYF.

The chain carries TRBV24-1 and TRBJ2-7; tentative D call: TRBD2 (6 bases). The germline gives CDR1 KGHDR, CDR2 SFDVKD. The ends were cut back, 2 bases at V and 7 bases at J, with 11 bases in the middle. This CDR3 is built from 13 residues. CDR3 sequence: CATSDSLAREQYF. CDR3 in DNA: TGTGCCACCAGTGATTCGCTAGCGAGGGAGCAGTACTTC.

This chain links TRBV20-1 with TRBJ2-5; 8 bases map to TRBD1. The V gene end was trimmed by 6 bases and the J gene end by 0 bases; junction bases not matched to a gene: 6. CDR1 DFQATT and CDR2 SNEGSKA come from the germline V gene (reference sequence). CDR3 length: 14 residues. CDR3 in DNA: TGCAGTGCCACGGACAGGGTATACCAAGAGACCCAGTACTTC. This encodes CSATDRVYQETQYF.

This sequence joins TRBV20-1 and TRBJ2-1, with 9 bases identical to TRBD2. Germline CDR1 reads DFQATT; CDR2 reads SNEGSKA (reference sequence). With V trimmed by 5 bases and J by 7 bases, 9 bases remained unmatched. The CDR3 has 14 residues. DNA for the CDR3: TGCAGTGCTTCTAGCGGGGCTTGGTCGAATGAGCAGTTCTTC. This codes for CSASSGAWSNEQFF.

The chain links TRBV12-3 or TRBV12-4 to TRBJ2-1, with D perhaps TRBD2 (6 bases). The CDR3 has 11 residues. V lost 6 bases and J 12 bases, leaving 12 bases between the germline ends. The CDR3: CASSPSGLQFF. The CDR3 DNA reads TGTGCCAGCAGCCCCAGCGGGCTGCAGTTCTTC.

There are a few counts of this clonotype. This chain joins TRBV2 and TRBJ1-1; D is unclear. The V gene lost 7 bases and the J gene lost 5 bases, with 14 bases spanning the gap. Germline CDR1 SNHLY, CDR2 FYNNEI. There are 13 residues in the CDR3. The CDR3 reads CASILAVGTEAFF. In nucleotides, the CDR3 is TGTGCCAGCATCTTGGCCGTAGGGACTGAAGCTTTCTTT.

For this clonotype: Germline is not matched at one junction end, which may reflect a read error. The genes are TRBV12-3 or TRBV12-4 and TRBJ1-5, with D hard to call. The CDR3 has 13 amino acids. CDR3 sequence reads: CASSSQINLPQHF. The CDR3 DNA is TGTGCCAGCAGTTCCCAGATTAATCTGCCCCAGCATTTT.

The V and J genes are TRBV19 and TRBJ2-1, with 10 bases aligning to TRBD2. The CDR3 runs to 17 residues. The germline V gene encodes CDR1 LNHDA and CDR2 SQIVND (reference sequence). V lost 3 bases to trimming and J lost 2 bases; unmatched junction nucleotides: 7. CDR3 amino acids: CASSINSGGIPYNEQFF. The CDR3 DNA reads TGTGCCAGTAGTATCAATAGCGGGGGGATACCCTACAATGAGCAGTTCTTC.

V gene TRBV6-5 combines with J gene TRBJ2-7, with 10 positions matching TRBD2. Germline-derived CDR1 and CDR2 are MNHEY and SVGAGI. The trim removed 6 bases at V and 3 bases at J, leaving 11 bases unmatched. The CDR3 length is 16 residues. In DNA form, the CDR3 reads TGTGCCAGCAGACCACCGGGGACTAGCGCTCTCTACGAGCAGTACTTC. Translation gives CASRPPGTSALYEQYF.

CDR3 DNA sequence: TGTGCCACCCAAAAGCAGGGGCTTGTCTACAATGAGCAGTTCTTC. Translated: CATQKQGLVYNEQFF. The chain links TRBV24-1 to TRBJ2-1; maybe TRBD1 (6 bases). In germline, CDR1 is KGHDR, CDR2 SFDVKD. The length of the CDR3 is 15 residues. V lost 9 bases, J lost 3 bases, and 17 bases lay in between.

V usage is TRBV12-3 or TRBV12-4 and J usage is TRBJ2-1, with TRBD2 identical over 9 bases. The CDR3 covers 15 residues. J gave up 10 bases and V 3 bases, and 10 bases lay outside the gene matches. This CDR3 reads CASSFGLAGQGEQFF. In DNA form, the CDR3 reads TGTGCCAGCAGTTTTGGGCTAGCGGGACAAGGGGAGCAGTTCTTC.

The V gene is TRBV12-3 or TRBV12-4, the J gene TRBJ1-5; D ambiguous. V gave up 6 bases and J gave up 4 bases, with 7 bases separating them. The CDR3 consists of 12 residues. The CDR3 protein is CASSRTNQPQHF. CDR3 sequence (DNA): TGTGCCAGCAGCCGAACTAATCAGCCCCAGCATTTT.

This chain connects TRBV13 to TRBJ2-5, with 15 positions matching TRBD2. Losses at the gene ends were 4 bases for V and 5 bases for J; bases not matched to a gene: 14. The CDR3 runs to 19 residues. Germline CDR1 reads PRHDT; CDR2 reads FYEKMQ (reference sequence). For the CDR3, the DNA is TGTGCCAGCAGCTCCCTCCGGACTAGCGGGGGGGCCGAGGGGGAGACCCAGTACTTC. This codes for CASSSLRTSGGAEGETQYF.

The V call is TRBV11-2, the J call TRBJ2-1; 9 nucleotides align to TRBD2. V lost 4 bases to trimming and J lost 5 bases; unmatched junction nucleotides: 9. Germline V gene data show CDR1 as SGHAT and CDR2 as FQNNGV. The CDR3 sequence is 16 residues long. The CDR3 bases are TGTGCCAGCAGCTCCTTAGGGCTAGCGGGAAACAATGAGCAGTTCTTC. Amino acid sequence: CASSSLGLAGNNEQFF.

The chain couples TRBV7-9 to TRBJ2-7, with TRBD1 matching over 7 bases. Germline-derived CDR1 and CDR2 are SEHNR and FQNEAQ (reference sequence). The CDR3 is 13 amino acids. The ends lost 5 bases at V and 5 bases at J; junction bases unmatched: 6. CDR3 nucleotides: TGTGCCAGCAGCCTACAGGGGATCCACGAGCAGTACTTC. Its protein is CASSLQGIHEQYF.

The CDR3 reads CASSPARGGTEAFF. CDR3 bases: TGTGCCAGCTCACCAGCCAGGGGTGGGACTGAAGCTTTCTTT. The chain employs TRBV18 and TRBJ1-1; the D gene is possibly TRBD1 (6 bases). The length of the CDR3 is 14 residues. Trimming shortened V by 2 bases and J by 5 bases, and 12 bases separated the two germline ends. Per the germline V gene, CDR1 is KGHSH and CDR2 is LQKENI.

The CDR3 bases are TGTGCCACCAGTGATCTCGGGACTAGCAGGAGGAATGAGCAGTTCTTC. Residues: CATSDLGTSRRNEQFF. The chain uses TRBV24-1 and TRBJ2-1, with 9 positions matching TRBD2. Germline V gene sequence: CDR1 KGHDR, CDR2 SFDVKD. The CDR3 has 16 residues. V dropped 3 bases and J dropped 7; count of bases not matched to a gene: 9.

This chain joins TRBV6-1 and TRBJ2-1, with 9 positions matching TRBD2. The CDR3 length is 12 residues. CDR1 and CDR2 (germline): MNHNS, SASEGT. V shed 8 bases and J 10 bases; nucleotides not matched to a gene: 6. The CDR3 DNA reads TGTGCCAGCTTAGATACTAGCGGGGAGCAGTTCTTC. Its protein product is CASLDTSGEQFF.

This clonotype was seen a few times. This chain links TRBV5-5 with TRBJ1-5, with TRBD1 matching over 7 bases. Germline CDR1 SGHKS, CDR2 YYEKEE (reference sequence). Trimming removed 4 bases from V and 0 bases from J; junction bases left unmatched: 13. The CDR3 is 18 residues long. In DNA form, the CDR3 reads TGTGCCAGCAGCCCGAGGGGGGACAGCGCGTATAGCAATCAGCCCCAGCATTTT. Its protein product is CASSPRGDSAYSNQPQHF.

This clonotype was detected only a few times. In DNA form, the CDR3 reads TGTGCCAGCAGTGCGCAGGGTGCAGATACGCAGTATTTT. Its protein product is CASSAQGADTQYF. This chain joins TRBV2 and TRBJ2-3; tentatively, D is TRBD1 (5 bases). The CDR3 has 13 amino acids. Germline CDR1 is SNHLY and CDR2 is FYNNEI. The V end was cut by 4 bases, the J end by 4 bases, with 9 bases between.

There are a few counts of this clonotype. The V gene is TRBV12-3 or TRBV12-4, the J gene TRBJ1-1; tentative D call: TRBD1 (6 bases). This CDR3 has 13 residues. Trimming cost V 6 bases and J 4 bases, with 12 bases left between them. As DNA, the CDR3 is TGTGCCAGCAGCCAACAGGGTATCACTGAAGCTTTCTTT. Amino acid sequence: CASSQQGITEAFF.

The chain has TRBV7-8 and TRBJ1-4; D may be TRBD1 (6 bases). V lost 5 bases and J 8 bases, leaving 21 bases between the germline ends. This CDR3 has 16 amino acids. Germline CDR1 and CDR2: SGHVS and FQNEAQ. CDR3 sequence: CASSPLHREGDEKLFF. CDR3 DNA sequence: TGTGCCAGCAGCCCACTCCACAGGGAGGGGGACGAAAAACTGTTTTTT.

The chain combines TRBV7-3 with TRBJ2-5, with 12 bases matching TRBD2. The CDR3 is made up of 16 amino acids. J was trimmed by 3 bases and V by 2 bases; bases with no gene match: 4. Germline lookup yields CDR1 SGHTA and CDR2 FQGTGA. The CDR3 region is CASSLFASGREETQYF. The DNA for the CDR3 is TGTGCCAGCAGCTTATTTGCTAGCGGGAGGGAAGAGACCCAGTACTTC. The whole variable domain, remainder taken from reference TRBV7-3 and TRBJ2-5, is GAGVSQTPSNKVTEKGKYVELRCDPISGHTALYWYRQSLGQGPEFLIYFQGTGAADDSGLPNDRFFAVRPEGSVSTLKIQRTERGDSAVYLCASSLFASGREETQYFGPGTRLLVL.